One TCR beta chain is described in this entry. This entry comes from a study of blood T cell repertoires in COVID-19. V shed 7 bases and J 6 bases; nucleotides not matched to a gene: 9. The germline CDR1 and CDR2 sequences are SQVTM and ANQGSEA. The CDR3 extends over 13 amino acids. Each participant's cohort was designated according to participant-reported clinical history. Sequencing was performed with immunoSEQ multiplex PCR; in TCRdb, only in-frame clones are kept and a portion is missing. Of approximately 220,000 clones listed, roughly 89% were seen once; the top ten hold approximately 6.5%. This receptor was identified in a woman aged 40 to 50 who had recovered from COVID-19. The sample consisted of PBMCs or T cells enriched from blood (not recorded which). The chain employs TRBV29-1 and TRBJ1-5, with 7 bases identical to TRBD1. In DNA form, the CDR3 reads TGCAGCGCCTGCAAGGGGGCAGGTCAGCCCCAGCATTTT. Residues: CSACKGAGQPQHF.